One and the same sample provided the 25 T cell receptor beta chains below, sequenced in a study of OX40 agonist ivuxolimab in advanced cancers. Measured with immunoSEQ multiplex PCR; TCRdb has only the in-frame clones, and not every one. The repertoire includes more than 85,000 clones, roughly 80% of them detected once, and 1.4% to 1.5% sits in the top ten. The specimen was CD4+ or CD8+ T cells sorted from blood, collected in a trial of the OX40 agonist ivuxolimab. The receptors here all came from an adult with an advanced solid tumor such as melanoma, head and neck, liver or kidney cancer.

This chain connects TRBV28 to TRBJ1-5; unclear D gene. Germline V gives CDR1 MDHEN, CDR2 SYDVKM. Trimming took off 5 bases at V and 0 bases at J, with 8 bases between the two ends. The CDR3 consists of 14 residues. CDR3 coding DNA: TGTGCCAGCAGTCTCGATAATAGCAATCAGCCCCAGCATTTT. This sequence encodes CASSLDNSNQPQHF.

CDR3 protein: CASSLRPITVNTEAFF. CDR3 nucleotide sequence: TGTGCCAGCAGCTTAAGACCCATCACGGTGAACACTGAAGCTTTCTTT. The chain uses TRBV11-1 and TRBJ1-1; D is uncertain. Germline V gives CDR1 SGHAT, CDR2 FQDESV (reference sequence). The CDR3 loop spans 16 amino acids. The germline V and J ends were trimmed by 2 bases and 0 bases, with 13 bases remaining between them.

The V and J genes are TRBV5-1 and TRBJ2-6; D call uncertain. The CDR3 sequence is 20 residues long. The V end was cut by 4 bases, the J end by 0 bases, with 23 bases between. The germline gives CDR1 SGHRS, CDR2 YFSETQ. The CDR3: CASSPIATGPRSSGANVLTF. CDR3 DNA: TGCGCCAGCAGCCCTATCGCCACCGGGCCTCGGAGCTCTGGGGCCAACGTCCTGACTTTC.

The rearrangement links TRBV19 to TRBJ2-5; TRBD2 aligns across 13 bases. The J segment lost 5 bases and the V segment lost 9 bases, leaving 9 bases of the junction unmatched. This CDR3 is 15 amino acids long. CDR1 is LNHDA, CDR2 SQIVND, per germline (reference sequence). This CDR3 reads CASRGLAGDWETQYF. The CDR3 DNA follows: TGTGCCAGCAGAGGACTAGCGGGAGATTGGGAGACCCAGTACTTC.

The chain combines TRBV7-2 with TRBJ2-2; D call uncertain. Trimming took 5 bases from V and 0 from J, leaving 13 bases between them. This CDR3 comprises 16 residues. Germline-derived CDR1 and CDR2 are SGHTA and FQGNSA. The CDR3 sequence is CASSPVGRTNTGELFF. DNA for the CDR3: TGTGCCAGCAGCCCAGTAGGCAGGACGAACACCGGGGAGCTGTTTTTT.

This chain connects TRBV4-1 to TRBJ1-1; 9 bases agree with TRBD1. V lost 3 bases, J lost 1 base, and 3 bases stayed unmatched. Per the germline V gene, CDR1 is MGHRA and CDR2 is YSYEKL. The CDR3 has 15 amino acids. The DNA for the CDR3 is TGCGCCAGCAGCCACGAGGGACAGGGGAACACTGAAGCTTTCTTT. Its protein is CASSHEGQGNTEAFF.

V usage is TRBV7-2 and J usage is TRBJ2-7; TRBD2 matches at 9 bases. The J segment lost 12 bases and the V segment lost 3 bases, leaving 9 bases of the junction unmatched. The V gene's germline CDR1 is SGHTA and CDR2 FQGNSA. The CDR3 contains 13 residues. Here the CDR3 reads CASSLLAGEFRYF. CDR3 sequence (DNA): TGTGCCAGCAGCTTGTTAGCGGGAGAATTCCGGTACTTC.

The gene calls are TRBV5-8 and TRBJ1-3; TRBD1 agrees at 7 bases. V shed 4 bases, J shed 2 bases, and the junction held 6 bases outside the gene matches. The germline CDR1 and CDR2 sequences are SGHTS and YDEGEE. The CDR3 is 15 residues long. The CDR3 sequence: CASSQGTDPGNTIYF. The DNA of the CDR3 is TGTGCCAGCAGCCAAGGGACAGACCCTGGAAACACCATATATTTT.

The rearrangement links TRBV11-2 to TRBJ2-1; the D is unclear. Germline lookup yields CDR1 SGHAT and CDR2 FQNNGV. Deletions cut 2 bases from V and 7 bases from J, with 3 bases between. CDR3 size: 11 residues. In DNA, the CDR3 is TGTGCCAGCAGCTTATTAAATGAGCAGTTCTTC. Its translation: CASSLLNEQFF.

CDR3 in DNA: TGTGCCAGCAGCTTCCGACAGGGGACCTACAATGAGCAGTTCTTC. It translates to CASSFRQGTYNEQFF. V usage is TRBV5-6 and J usage is TRBJ2-1; 8 bases are a match to TRBD1. Trimming cost V 2 bases and J 2 bases; bases outside gene matches: 3. The V gene's germline CDR1 is SGHDT and CDR2 YYEEEE. This CDR3 comprises 15 residues.

CDR3 region: CASSLPGLASETQYF. The CDR3 bases are TGTGCCAGCAGCTTGCCCGGACTAGCAAGCGAGACCCAGTACTTC. This chain connects TRBV5-4 to TRBJ2-5, with TRBD2 matching over 8 bases. This CDR3 is built from 15 residues. V gave up 1 base and J gave up 5 bases; unmatched junction bases: 7. Germline V gene lookup returns CDR1 SGHNT and CDR2 YYREEE (reference sequence).

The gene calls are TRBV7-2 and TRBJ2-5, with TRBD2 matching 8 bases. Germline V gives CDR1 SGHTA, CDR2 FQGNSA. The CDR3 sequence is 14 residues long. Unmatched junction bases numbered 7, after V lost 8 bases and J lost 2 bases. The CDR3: CASAPGGSQETQYF. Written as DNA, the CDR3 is TGTGCCAGCGCCCCGGGGGGGAGTCAAGAGACCCAGTACTTC.

For the CDR3, the DNA is TGTGCCAGTACTTGGGGGCTGAACACTGAAGCTTTCTTT. Translation gives CASTWGLNTEAFF. J is TRBJ1-1 and V is TRBV19; D may be TRBD1 (6 bases). Deletions cut 7 bases from V and 0 bases from J, with 9 bases between. Germline values: CDR1 LNHDA, CDR2 SQIVND (reference sequence). The CDR3 totals 13 residues.

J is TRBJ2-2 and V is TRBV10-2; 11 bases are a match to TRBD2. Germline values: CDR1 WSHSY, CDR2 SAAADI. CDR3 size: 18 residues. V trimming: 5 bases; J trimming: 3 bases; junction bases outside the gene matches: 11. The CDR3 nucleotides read TGCGCCAGCAGTCAAACTAGCGGGAGTGCTTATTACACCGGGGAGCTGTTTTTT. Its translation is CASSQTSGSAYYTGELFF.

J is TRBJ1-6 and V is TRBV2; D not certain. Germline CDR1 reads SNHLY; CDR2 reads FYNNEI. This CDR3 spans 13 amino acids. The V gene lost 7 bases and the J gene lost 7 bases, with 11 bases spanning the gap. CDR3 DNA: TGTGCCAGCAAGGGTCTTCTCAATTCACCCCTCCACTTT. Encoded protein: CASKGLLNSPLHF.

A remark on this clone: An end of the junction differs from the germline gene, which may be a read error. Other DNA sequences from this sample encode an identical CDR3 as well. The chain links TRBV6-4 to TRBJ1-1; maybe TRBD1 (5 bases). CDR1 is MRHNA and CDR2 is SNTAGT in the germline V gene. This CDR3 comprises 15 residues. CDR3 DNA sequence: TGCGCCAGCAGACTTCGGGGGGATAGTAACACTGAAGCTTTCTTT. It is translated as CASRLRGDSNTEAFF.

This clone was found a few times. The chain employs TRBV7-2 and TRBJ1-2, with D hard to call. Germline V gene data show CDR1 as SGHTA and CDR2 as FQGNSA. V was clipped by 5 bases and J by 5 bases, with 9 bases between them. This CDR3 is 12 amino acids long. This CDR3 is CASSPLIYGYTF. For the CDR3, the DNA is TGTGCCAGCAGCCCCCTCATTTATGGCTACACCTTC. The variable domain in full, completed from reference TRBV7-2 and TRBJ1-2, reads GAGVSQSPSNKVTEKGKDVELRCDPISGHTALYWYRQSLGQGLEFLIYFQGNSAPDKSGLPSDRFSAERTGGSVSTLTIQRTQQEDSAVYLCASSPLIYGYTFGSGTRLTVV.

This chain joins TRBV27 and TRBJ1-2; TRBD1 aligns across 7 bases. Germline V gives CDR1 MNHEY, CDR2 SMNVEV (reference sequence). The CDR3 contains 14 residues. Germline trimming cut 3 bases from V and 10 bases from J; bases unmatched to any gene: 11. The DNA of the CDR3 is TGTGCCAGCAGTTTGTCCGACAGGGCCTCCTTCTACACCTTC. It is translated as CASSLSDRASFYTF.

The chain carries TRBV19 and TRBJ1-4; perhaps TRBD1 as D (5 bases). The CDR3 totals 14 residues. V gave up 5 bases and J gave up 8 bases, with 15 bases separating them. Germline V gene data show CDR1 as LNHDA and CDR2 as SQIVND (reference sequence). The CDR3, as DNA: TGTGCCAGTAGTGCCCAGGGCATCAGGGAAAAACTGTTTTTT. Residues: CASSAQGIREKLFF. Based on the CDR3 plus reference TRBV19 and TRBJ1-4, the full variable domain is DGGITQSPKYLFRKEGQNVTLSCEQNLNHDAMYWYRQDPGQGLRLIYYSQIVNDFQKGDIAEGYSVSREKKESFPLTVTSAQKNPTAFYLCASSAQGIREKLFFGSGTQLSVL.

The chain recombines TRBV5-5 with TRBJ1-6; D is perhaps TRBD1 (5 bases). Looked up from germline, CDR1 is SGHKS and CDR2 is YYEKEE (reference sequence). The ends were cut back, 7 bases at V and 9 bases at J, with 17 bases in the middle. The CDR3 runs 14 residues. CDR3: CASALVAGISPLHF. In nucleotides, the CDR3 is TGTGCCAGCGCCCTAGTGGCAGGGATTTCACCCCTCCACTTT. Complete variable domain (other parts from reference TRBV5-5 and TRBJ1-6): DAGVTQSPTHLIKTRGQQVTLRCSPISGHKSVSWYQQVLGQGPQFIFQYYEKEERGRGNFPDRFSARQFPNYSSELNVNALLLGDSALYLCASALVAGISPLHFGNGTRLTVT.

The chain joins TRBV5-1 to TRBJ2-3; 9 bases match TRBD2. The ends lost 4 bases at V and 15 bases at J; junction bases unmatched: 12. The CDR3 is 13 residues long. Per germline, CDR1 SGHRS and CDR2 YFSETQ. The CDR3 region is CASSPVPGTSLYF. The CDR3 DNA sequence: TGCGCCAGCAGCCCCGTTCCCGGGACTAGCCTTTATTTT.

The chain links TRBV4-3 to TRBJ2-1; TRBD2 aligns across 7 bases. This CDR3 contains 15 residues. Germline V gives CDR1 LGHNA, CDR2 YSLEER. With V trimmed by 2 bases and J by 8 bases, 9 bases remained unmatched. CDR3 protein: CASSQSQLALDEQFF. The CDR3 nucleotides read TGCGCCAGCAGCCAAAGTCAACTAGCGTTAGATGAGCAGTTCTTC.

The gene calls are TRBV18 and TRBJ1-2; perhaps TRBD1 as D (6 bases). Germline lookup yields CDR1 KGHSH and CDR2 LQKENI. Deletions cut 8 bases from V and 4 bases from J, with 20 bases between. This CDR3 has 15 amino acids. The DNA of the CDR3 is TGTGCCAGCGCAATAAGACAGGAAACCAGCTATGGCTACACCTTC. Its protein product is CASAIRQETSYGYTF.

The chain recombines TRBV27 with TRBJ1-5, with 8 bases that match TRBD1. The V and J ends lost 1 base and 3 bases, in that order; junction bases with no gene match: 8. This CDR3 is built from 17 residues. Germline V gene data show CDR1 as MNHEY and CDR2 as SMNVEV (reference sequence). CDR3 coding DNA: TGTGCCAGCAGTTTATTCCCAGGGGGCGCCCCCAATCAGCCCCAGCATTTT. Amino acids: CASSLFPGGAPNQPQHF.

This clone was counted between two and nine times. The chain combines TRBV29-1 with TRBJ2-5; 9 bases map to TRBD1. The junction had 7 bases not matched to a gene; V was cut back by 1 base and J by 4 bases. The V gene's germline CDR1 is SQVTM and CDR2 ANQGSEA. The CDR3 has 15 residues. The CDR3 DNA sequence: TGCAGCGTTGAAGCCGACAGGGGGAGGGGAGAGACCCAGTACTTC. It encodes CSVEADRGRGETQYF. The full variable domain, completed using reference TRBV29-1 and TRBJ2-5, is SAVISQKPSRDICQRGTSLTIQCQVDSQVTMMFWYRQQPGQSLTLIATANQGSEATYESGFVIDKFPISRPNLTFSTLTVSNMSPEDSSIYLCSVEADRGRGETQYFGPGTRLLVL.